This entry features one TCR beta chain sequence. As yet, its antigen is unknown. It was with 60 Vbeta and 13 Jbeta primers that the PCR ran. Method: immunoSEQ multiplex PCR; TCRdb's copy keeps in-frame clones and lacks some. The sample comprises roughly 100,000 clones, 71% of which are singletons, and about 2.8% rests with the top ten. These data belong to a study of cytomegalovirus exposure and HLA in healthy donors. V lost 1 base and J lost 3, with 7 bases in between. The CDR3 spans 13 residues. From germline, CDR1 is SGHAT and CDR2 FQNNGV. General study findings and limits: It was confirmed in vitro that a few of the CMV-associated chains were specific for CMV antigens.

The sample was PBMCs. The receptor comes from a female donor in good health and CMV-seronegative. The chain combines TRBV11-2 with TRBJ2-7; D remains unclear. CDR3 bases: TGTGCCAGCAGCTTAGTTACGAGCTACGAGCAGTACTTC. Translated, it gives CASSLVTSYEQYF.